The entry that follows covers one T cell receptor beta chain sequence. No antigen is known for it. No base quality values were provided; no much bigger clone lies one nucleotide off. The donors were healthy, HIV-negative adults who had no recently reported acute infections or vaccinations. Only Caucasian adults living in Nashville, Tennessee, USA were represented among the donors. CD4+ T cells were enriched by magnetic negative selection, after which naive cells were positively selected on CD45RA and the negative fraction was taken as the memory subset. Blood was collected by leukapheresis, and PBMCs were isolated by Ficoll-Histopaque density gradient centrifugation and then cryopreserved in liquid nitrogen vapor phase. Analytical flow cytometry was used to check the purity and quantity of every magnetically sorted T cell population. Genomic DNA was isolated from every sorted fraction and measured by UV absorbance on a Nanodrop 2000c.

The data stem from a study of shared clonotypes between healthy human individuals (dated by TCRdb to 2020 to 2021). Turning to the overall study: The cohort comprised two women and a few men aged 18 to 49 years. Between about 0.8 and 8.9 billion PBMCs per donor were obtained by leukapheresis. For each donor, CD4 naive and CD4 memory were each run on three plates, CD8 naive on two plates, and CD8 memory on one plate. The study deeply sequenced blood TCR repertoires of several healthy adults to estimate repertoire size and the extent of clonotype sharing between individuals. Libraries were prepared and TCR repertoires were sequenced by different laboratories using diverse techniques, in order to increase sequencing depth and limit assay-specific biases.

TCR CDR3 regions were amplified from genomic DNA by multiplex PCR using the deep immunoSEQ assay. Extracted genomic DNA from each cell subset was distributed evenly across all wells of several immunoSEQ 96-well plates, and each plate was treated as a replicate. For sorted subsets, each replicate PCR was loaded with around 200 ng genomic DNA, equivalent to 25,000 to 30,000 T cell genomes. The purified libraries were quantified using a Qubit 3.0 fluorometer, sized with a Bioanalyzer 2100, and then quantified again using the KAPA Library Quantification kit. Every immunoSEQ 96-well plate was sequenced on a dedicated single-read 150-cycle Illumina NextSeq 550 flow cell. Turning to the authors' computational methods: The immunoSEQ output contained only junctional sequences without quality scores, so filtering could not match that applied to full-length reads. To assign V/J genes and CDR3, sequences were annotated against IMGT germline references using PyIR, a Python wrapper for IgBLAST v1.9. Reads were filtered out if the reads had weak V/J assignments (E-value above 1e-6), no CDR3, stop codons, out-of-frame junctions, or ambiguous translated residues. V3J clonotypes were defined as sequences sharing the same inferred V gene, J gene, and CDR3 amino acid sequence. Percentage overlap between repertoires was computed as shared unique clonotypes divided by the size of the smaller repertoire. Repertoire richness was assessed with RTK rarefaction, the Chao1 estimator, and Recon v2.1 estimates of unobserved clonotypes. Generation probabilities for all TCRbeta clonotypes obtained by the gDNA method from four donors were computed using OLGA. The clones in this table, taken by TCRdb from immuneACCESS, are in-frame only. Not every clone is retained; where verified, under half of the shortfall comes from an unresolved V gene, and the cause of the rest is unknown. Clone size and V and J calls were adopted from that table, with D and trimming inferred from the DNA. This sample holds some 1.5 million clones; around 97% were observed only once. The ten largest make up roughly 1.2% of the sample.

The investigation overall reported the following: Higher generation probabilities were observed for clonotypes shared by all four sorted-subset donors than for non-shared clonotypes. The small number of donors limited the genetic and exposure-history diversity represented. When a few donors were compared, the shared fraction of clonotypes was about 5.5% for naive CD4, more than 3% for naive CD8, 2% to 2.5% for memory CD4, and around 0.37% for memory CD8. Larger estimated clonotype richness was generally found for naive subsets than for memory subsets. Rarefaction of sorted-subset datasets indicated incomplete sequencing despite the large sequencing depth. Pairwise subsampling led to the expectation that sequencing depth would affect the degree of clonotype sharing among donors. Sampling was limited to blood, and TCR repertoires in tissue likely differ from TCR repertoires in blood.

Sequences MDHEN (CDR1) and SYDVKM (CDR2) are obtained from the germline V gene. V and J lose 4 bases and 0 bases, and a span of 15 bases separates them. From the cysteine up to the phenylalanine, the CDR3 has a length of 17 residues. Just CDR3 DNA is preserved here, 51 bases in frame from base 1. Sequencing used naive CD4+ T cells sorted from blood. Reading the label with the study, this specimen's cell subset or site is: CD45RA+ positively selected. The sequence joins TRBV28 to TRBJ2-2, with the D gene not clear enough to name. This clonotype was sampled from a man aged 30 to 39 in good health. The encoded CDR3 is CASSSPLLPPNTGELFF. In nucleotides, the sequence is TGTGCCAGCAGTTCCCCCCTACTACCTCCGAACACCGGGGAGCTGTTTTTT.